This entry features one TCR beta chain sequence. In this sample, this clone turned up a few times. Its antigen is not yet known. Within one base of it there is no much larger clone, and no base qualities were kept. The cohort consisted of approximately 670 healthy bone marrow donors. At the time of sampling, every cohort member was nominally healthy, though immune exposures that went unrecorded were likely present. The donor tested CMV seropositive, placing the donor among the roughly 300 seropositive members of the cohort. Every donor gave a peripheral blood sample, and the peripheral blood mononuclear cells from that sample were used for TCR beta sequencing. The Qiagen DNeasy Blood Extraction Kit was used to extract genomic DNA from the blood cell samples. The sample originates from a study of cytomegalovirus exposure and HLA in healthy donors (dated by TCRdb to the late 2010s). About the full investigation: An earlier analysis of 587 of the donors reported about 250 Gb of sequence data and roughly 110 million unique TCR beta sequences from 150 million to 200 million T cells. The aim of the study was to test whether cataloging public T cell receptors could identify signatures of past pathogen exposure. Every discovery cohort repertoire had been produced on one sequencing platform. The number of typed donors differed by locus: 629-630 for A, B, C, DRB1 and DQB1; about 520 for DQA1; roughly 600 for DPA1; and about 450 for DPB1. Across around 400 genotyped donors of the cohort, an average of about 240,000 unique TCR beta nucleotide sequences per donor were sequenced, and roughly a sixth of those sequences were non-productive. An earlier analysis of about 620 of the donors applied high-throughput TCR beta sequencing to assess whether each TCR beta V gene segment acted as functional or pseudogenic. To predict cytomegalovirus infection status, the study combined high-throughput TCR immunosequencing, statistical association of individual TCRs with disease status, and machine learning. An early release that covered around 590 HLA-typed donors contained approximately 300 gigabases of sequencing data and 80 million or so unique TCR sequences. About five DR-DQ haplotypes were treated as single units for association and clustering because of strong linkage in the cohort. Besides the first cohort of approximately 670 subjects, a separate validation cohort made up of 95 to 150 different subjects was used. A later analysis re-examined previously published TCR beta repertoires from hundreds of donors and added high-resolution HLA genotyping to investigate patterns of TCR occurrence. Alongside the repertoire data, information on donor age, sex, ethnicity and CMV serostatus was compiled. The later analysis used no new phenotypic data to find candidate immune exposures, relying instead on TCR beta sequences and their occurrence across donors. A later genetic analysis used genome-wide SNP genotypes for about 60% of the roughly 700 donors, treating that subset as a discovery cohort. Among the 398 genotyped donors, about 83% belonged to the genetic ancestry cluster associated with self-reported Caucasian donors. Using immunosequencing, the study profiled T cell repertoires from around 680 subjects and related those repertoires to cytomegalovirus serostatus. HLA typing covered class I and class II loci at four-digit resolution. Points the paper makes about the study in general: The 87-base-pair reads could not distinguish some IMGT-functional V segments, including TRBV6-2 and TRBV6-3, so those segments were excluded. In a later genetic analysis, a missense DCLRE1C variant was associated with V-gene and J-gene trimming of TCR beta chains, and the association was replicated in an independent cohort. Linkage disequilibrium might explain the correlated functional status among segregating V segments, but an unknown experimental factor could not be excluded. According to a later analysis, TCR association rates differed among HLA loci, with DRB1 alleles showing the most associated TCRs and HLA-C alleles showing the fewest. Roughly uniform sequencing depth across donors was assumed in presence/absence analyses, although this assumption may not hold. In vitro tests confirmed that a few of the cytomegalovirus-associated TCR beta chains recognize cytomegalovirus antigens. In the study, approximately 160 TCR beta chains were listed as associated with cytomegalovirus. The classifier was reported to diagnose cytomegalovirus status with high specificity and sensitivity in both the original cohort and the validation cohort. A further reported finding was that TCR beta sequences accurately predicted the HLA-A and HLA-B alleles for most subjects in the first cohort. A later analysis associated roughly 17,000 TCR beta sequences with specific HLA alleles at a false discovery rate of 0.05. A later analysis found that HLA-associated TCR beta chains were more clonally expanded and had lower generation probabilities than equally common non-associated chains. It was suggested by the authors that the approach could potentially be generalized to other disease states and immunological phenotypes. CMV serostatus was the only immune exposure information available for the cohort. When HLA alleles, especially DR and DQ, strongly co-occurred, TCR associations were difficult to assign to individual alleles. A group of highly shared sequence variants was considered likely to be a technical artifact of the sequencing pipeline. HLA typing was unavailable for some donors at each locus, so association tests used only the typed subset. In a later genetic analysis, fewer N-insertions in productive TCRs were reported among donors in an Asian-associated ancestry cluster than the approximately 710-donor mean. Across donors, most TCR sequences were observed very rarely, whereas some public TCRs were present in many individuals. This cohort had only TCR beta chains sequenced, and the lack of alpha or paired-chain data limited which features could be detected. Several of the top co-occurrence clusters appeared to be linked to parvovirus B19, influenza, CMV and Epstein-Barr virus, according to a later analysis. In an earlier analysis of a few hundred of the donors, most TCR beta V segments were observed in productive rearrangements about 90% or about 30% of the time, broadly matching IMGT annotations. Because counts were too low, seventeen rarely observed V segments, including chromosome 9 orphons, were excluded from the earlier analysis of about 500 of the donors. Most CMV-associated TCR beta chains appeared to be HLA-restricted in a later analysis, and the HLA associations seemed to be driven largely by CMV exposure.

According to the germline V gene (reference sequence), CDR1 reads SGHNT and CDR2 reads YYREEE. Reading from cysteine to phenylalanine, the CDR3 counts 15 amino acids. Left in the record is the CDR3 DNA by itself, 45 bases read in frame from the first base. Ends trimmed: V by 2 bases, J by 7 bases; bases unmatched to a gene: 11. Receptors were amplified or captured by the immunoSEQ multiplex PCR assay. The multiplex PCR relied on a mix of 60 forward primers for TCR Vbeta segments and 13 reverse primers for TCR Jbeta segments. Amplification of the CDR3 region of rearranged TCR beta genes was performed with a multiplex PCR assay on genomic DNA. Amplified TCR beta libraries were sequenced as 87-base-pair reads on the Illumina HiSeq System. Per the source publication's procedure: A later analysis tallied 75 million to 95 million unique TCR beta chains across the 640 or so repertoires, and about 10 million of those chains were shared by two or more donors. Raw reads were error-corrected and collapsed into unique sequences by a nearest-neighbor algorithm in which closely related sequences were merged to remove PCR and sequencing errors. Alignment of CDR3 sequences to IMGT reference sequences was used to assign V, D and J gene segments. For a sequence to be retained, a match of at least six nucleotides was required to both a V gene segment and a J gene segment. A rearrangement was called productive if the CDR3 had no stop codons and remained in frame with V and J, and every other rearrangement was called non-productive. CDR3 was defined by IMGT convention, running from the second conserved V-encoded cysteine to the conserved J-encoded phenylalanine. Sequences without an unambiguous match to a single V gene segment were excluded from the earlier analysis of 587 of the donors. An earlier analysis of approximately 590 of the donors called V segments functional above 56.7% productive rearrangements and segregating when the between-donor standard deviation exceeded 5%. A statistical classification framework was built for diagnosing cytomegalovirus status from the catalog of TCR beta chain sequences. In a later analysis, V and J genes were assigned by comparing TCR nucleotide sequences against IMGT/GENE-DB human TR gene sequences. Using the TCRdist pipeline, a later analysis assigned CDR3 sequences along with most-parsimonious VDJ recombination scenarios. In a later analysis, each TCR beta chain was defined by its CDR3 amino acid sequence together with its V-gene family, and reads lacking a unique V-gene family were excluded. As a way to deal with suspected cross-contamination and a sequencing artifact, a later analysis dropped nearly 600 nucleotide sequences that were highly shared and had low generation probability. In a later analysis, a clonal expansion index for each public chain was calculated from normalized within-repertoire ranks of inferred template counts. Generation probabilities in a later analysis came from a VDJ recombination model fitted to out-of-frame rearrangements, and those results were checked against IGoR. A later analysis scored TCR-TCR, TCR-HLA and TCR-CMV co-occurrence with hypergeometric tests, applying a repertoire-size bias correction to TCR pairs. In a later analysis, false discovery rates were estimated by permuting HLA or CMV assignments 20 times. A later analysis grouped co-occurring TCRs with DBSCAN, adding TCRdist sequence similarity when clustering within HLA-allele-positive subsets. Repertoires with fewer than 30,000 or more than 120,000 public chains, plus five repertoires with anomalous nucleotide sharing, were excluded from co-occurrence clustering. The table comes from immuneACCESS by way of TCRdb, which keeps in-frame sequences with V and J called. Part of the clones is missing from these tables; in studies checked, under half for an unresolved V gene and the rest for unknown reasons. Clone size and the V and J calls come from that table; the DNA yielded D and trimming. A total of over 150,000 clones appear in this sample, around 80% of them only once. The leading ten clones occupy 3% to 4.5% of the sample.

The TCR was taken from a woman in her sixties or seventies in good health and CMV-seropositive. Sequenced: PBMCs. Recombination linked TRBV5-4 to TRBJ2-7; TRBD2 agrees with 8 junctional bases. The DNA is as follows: TGTGCCAGCAGCTTTCTCTCGGGGGGGGCAGGGGAGCAGTACTTC. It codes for CASSFLSGGAGEQYF. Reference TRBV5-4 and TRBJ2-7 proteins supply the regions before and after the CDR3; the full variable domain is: ETGVTQSPTHLIKTRGQQVTLRCSSQSGHNTVSWYQQALGQGPQFIFQYYREEENGRGNFPPRFSGLQFPNYSSELNVNALELDDSALYLCASSFLSGGAGEQYFGPGTRLTVT.